The 13 T cell receptor beta chains reported below all come from one sample, sequenced in a study of blood T cells in healthy people across ages. The second PCR ran about 6 to 12 cycles with a sample-barcoded 5' primer and J-beta primers. TCRdb reanalysed the 5' RACE reads using MiXCR and keeps one entry per CDR3 protein. The sample includes roughly 650,000 distinct CDR3 sequences, approximately 31% of them seen just once. Sequencing was performed on blood. Receptors originate from a woman older than 75 in good health.

This clonotype has only a few counts. The chain recombines TRBV30 with TRBJ2-3; 14 bases line up with TRBD2. From germline, CDR1 is GTSNPN and CDR2 SVGIG (reference sequence). The CDR3 loop spans 12 amino acids. V lost 3 bases to trimming and J lost 14 bases; unmatched junction nucleotides: 4. The CDR3 is CAWSSTSGGGYF. In DNA, the CDR3 is TGTGCCTGGAGCTCGACTAGCGGGGGGGGGTATTTT.

This clonotype was recorded many times. The chain joins TRBV28 to TRBJ2-3; 9 bases match TRBD2. The trim removed 6 bases at V and 7 bases at J, leaving 11 bases unmatched. Germline V gene sequence: CDR1 MDHEN, CDR2 SYDVKM. The CDR3 runs 15 residues. This chain's CDR3 is CASSPGGSGGNTQYF. Written as DNA, the CDR3 is TGTGCCAGCAGCCCCGGGGGTAGCGGGGGAAATACGCAGTATTTT.

The J gene is TRBJ2-1, the V gene TRBV20-1; the D gene is possibly TRBD1 (6 bases). This CDR3 is 15 amino acids long. CDR1 DFQATT and CDR2 SNEGSKA come from the germline V gene (reference sequence). V lost 2 bases and J lost 7, with 18 bases in between. CDR3 sequence (DNA): TGCAGTGCTAGACCGGCACAGGGAACTGATAATGAGCAGTTCTTC. Translating gives CSARPAQGTDNEQFF.

Many counts were recorded for this clonotype. The J gene is TRBJ2-3, the V gene TRBV4-2; possibly TRBD2 for D (5 bases). Germline V CDR1 and CDR2: LGHNA, YNFKEQ. This CDR3 region has 13 residues. V was clipped by 4 bases and J by 6 bases, with 11 bases between them. The CDR3 reads CASSLLLGDTQYF. The CDR3 bases are TGTGCCAGCAGCCTGCTACTAGGGGATACGCAGTATTTT.

A note on this clonotype: The junction and the germline gene differ at one end; a read error may be behind it. Here the CDR3 reads CSALPGTSVSCEQYF. The CDR3 bases are TGCAGTGCTCTTCCCGGGACTAGCGTCTCCTGCGAGCAGTACTTC. This chain links TRBV20-1 with TRBJ2-7; TRBD2 matches at 10 bases. The CDR3 runs to 15 residues. Germline assignment: CDR1 DFQATT and CDR2 SNEGSKA (reference sequence).

This clonotype occurred many times. The CDR3, as DNA: TGCAGTGCTAGCAAACTAGCGGGGGGCAGCGAGCAGTACTTC. Protein sequence: CSASKLAGGSEQYF. The chain recombines TRBV20-1 with TRBJ2-7; TRBD2 agrees at 12 bases. This CDR3 has 14 residues. Germline V gene lookup returns CDR1 DFQATT and CDR2 SNEGSKA (reference sequence). V was pared by 3 bases and J by 6 bases, with 6 bases of the junction left unmatched.

This clonotype has a count of ten or more. The chain recombines TRBV2 with TRBJ1-2; the D is unclear. Trimming stripped 10 bases from V and 4 bases from J, with 10 bases between. Germline CDR1 reads SNHLY; CDR2 reads FYNNEI. The length of the CDR3 is 11 residues. The CDR3 nucleotides read TGTGCCAACGACGGACCCTATGGCTACACCTTC. Translation gives CANDGPYGYTF.

This clonotype was observed at least ten times. This sequence joins TRBV20-1 and TRBJ1-5, with a tentative D call TRBD1 (6 bases). The CDR3 totals 13 residues. Germline V gives CDR1 DFQATT, CDR2 SNEGSKA (reference sequence). The V end lost 2 bases, the J end lost 6 bases, and 11 bases lay between the germline ends. As DNA, the CDR3 is TGCAGTGCTAGAACGGGCAGGGGTCAGCCCCAGCATTTT. Translated: CSARTGRGQPQHF.

This rearrangement joins TRBV20-1 to TRBJ2-7, with D possibly matching TRBD2 (6 bases). The germline CDR1 and CDR2 sequences are DFQATT and SNEGSKA (reference sequence). CDR3 length equals 12 residues. Trimming removed 3 bases from V and 2 bases from J, with 8 bases in between. The chain's CDR3 is CSASGGPYEQYF. DNA for the CDR3: TGCAGTGCTAGCGGGGGTCCCTACGAGCAGTACTTC.

The chain has TRBV25-1 and TRBJ1-6; TRBD1 matches 9 bases. Germline V gene sequence: CDR1 MGHDK, CDR2 SYGVNS. After removal of 2 bases from V and 7 bases from J, the junction contained 3 bases not matched to a gene. The CDR3 runs 15 residues. The CDR3 nucleotides read TGTGCCAGCAGTGAAGGAGGACAGGGGAATTCACCCCTCCACTTT. Translating gives CASSEGGQGNSPLHF.

At least ten counts were recorded for this clonotype. V and J are TRBV7-2 and TRBJ1-2; D may be TRBD1 (6 bases). The V and J ends lost 4 bases and 2 bases respectively, with 17 bases between them. The CDR3 extends over 16 amino acids. Germline V gene data show CDR1 as SGHTA and CDR2 as FQGNSA. The chain's CDR3 is CASSSDRGVANYGYTF. In nucleotides, the CDR3 is TGTGCCAGCAGCTCTGATAGGGGGGTGGCGAACTATGGCTACACCTTC.

V usage is TRBV6-4 and J usage is TRBJ2-3; 8 bases fit TRBD2. Germline V gene lookup returns CDR1 MRHNA and CDR2 SNTAGT. J lost 6 bases, V lost 8 bases, and 10 bases had no gene match. The CDR3 length is 14 residues. CDR3 sequence (DNA): TGTGCCAGCCCATTCGGGGGGGCCACGGATACGCAGTATTTT. This gives the protein CASPFGGATDTQYF.

This clonotype was seen ten or more times. This chain joins TRBV9 and TRBJ2-1; tentatively, D is TRBD1 or TRBD2 (5 bases each). CDR3 length: 15 residues. V lost 2 bases and J 7 bases, leaving 16 bases between the germline ends. Germline CDR1 is SGDLS and CDR2 is YYNGEE. The CDR3 loop reads CASSVASGPGNEQFF. The CDR3 region has the DNA TGTGCCAGCAGCGTTGCCTCGGGACCGGGGAATGAGCAGTTCTTC.